This TCR beta chain was captured in a study of T cell responses to AZD1222 COVID-19 vaccine. In the study overall: Second-dose groups at about 4 or about 12 weeks were pooled.

Profiled with immunoSEQ multiplex PCR; TCRdb holds only in-frame clones, not every one. The sample yields around 120,000 clones, approximately 92% seen once. Regarding the study as a whole: Donors in the cohort were predominantly white British and more often female, and clonal diversity was possibly underestimated. An increase in Spike-specific TCR breadth and depth was observed after two AZD1222 doses.

A note on this clone: What it binds is unknown.

The CDR3 totals 15 residues. CDR1 is LGHNA and CDR2 is YSLEER in the germline V gene. V was cut by 0 bases and J by 4 bases, with 13 bases left in between. The chain joins TRBV4-3 to TRBJ2-7; D unresolved. Here the sequenced sample was peripheral blood, taken on day 0 of AZD1222 vaccination. The origin of this receptor is an adult in good health. The CDR3 reads CASSQDSASRYEQYF. The DNA for the CDR3 is TGCGCCAGCAGCCAAGATTCGGCTTCGAGGTACGAGCAGTACTTC.